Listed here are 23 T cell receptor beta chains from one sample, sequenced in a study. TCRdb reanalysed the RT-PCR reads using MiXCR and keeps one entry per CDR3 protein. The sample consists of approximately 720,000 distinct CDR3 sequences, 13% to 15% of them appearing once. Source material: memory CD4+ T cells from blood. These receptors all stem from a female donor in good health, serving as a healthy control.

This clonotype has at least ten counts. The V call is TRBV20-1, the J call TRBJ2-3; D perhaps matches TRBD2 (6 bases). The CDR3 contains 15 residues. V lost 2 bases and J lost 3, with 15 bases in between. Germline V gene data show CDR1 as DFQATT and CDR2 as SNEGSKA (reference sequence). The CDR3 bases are TGCAGTGCTAGAACTTTCGGGAGAGGGACAGATACGCAGTATTTT. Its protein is CSARTFGRGTDTQYF.

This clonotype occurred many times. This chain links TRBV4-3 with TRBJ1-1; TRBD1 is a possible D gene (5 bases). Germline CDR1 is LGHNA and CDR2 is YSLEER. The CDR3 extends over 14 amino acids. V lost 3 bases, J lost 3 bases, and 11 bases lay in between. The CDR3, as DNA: TGCGCCAGCAGCCAGAAGAGACAGCACACTGAAGCTTTCTTT. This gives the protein CASSQKRQHTEAFF.

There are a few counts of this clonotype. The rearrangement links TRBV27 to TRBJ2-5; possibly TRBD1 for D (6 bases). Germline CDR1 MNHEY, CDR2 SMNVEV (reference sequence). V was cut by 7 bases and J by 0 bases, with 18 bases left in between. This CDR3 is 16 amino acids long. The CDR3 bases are TGTGCCAGCACCCGCAGGGGTTCTGGCCACCAAGAGACCCAGTACTTC. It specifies CASTRRGSGHQETQYF.

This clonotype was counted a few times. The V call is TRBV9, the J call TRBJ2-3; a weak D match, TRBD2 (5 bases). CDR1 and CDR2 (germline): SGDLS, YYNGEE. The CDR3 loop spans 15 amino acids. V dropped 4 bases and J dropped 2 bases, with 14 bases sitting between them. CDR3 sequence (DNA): TGTGCCAGCAGCCCAAGGACTGGGAACACAGATACGCAGTATTTT. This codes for CASSPRTGNTDTQYF.

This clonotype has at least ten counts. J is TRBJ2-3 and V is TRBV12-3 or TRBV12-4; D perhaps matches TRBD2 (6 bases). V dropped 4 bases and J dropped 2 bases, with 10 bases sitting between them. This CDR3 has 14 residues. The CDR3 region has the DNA TGTGCCAGCAGTTGGGGAGGATACACAGATACGCAGTATTTT. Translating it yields CASSWGGYTDTQYF.

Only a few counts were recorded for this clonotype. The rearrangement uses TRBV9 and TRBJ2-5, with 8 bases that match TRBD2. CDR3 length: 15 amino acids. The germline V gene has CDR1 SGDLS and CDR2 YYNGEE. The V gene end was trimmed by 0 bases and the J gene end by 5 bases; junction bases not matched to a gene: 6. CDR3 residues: CASSVEWTSIETQYF. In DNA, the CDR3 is TGTGCCAGCAGCGTAGAATGGACTAGCATCGAGACCCAGTACTTC. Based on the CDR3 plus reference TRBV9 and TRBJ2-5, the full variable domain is DSGVTQTPKHLITATGQRVTLRCSPRSGDLSVYWYQQSLDQGLQFLIQYYNGEERAKGNILERFSAQQFPDLHSELNLSSLELGDSALYFCASSVEWTSIETQYFGPGTRLLVL.

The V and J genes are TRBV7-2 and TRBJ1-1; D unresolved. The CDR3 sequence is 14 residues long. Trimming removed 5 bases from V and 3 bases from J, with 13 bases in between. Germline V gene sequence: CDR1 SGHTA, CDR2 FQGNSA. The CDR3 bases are TGTGCCAGCAGCGACACAGAAGGGTACACTGAAGCTTTCTTT. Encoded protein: CASSDTEGYTEAFF.

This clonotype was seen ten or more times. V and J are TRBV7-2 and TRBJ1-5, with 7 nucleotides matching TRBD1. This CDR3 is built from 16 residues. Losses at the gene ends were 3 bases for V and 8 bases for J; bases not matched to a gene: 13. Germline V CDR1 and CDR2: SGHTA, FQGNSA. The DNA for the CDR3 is TGTGCCAGCAGCTTCAGCGGGCCGACAGGGAAGGAGCCCCAGCATTTT. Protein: CASSFSGPTGKEPQHF.

CDR3 region: CASSLGRGAFNEQFF. The CDR3 nucleotides read TGTGCCAGCAGCTTAGGCCGGGGGGCCTTCAATGAGCAGTTCTTC. The chain is built from TRBV7-7 and TRBJ2-1; D may be TRBD2 (7 bases). This CDR3 is 15 amino acids long. Germline V gene data show CDR1 as SSHAT and CDR2 as FNYEAQ (reference sequence). The V and J ends lost 1 base and 6 bases respectively, with 13 bases between them.

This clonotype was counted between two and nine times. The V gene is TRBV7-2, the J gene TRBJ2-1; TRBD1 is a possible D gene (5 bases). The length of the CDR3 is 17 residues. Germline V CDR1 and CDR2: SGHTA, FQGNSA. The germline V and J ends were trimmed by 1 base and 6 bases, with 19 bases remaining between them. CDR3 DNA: TGTGCCAGCAGCTTAGAGGTAGGGGATGTTGGTGCCAATGAGCAGTTCTTC. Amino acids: CASSLEVGDVGANEQFF.

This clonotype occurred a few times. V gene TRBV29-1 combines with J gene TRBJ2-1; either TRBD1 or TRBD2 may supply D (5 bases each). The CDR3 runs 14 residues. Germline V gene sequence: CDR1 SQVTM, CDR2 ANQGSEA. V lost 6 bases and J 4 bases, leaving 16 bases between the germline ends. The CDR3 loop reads CSVAGTSDYNEQFF. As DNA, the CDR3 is TGCAGCGTCGCCGGGACCAGCGATTACAATGAGCAGTTCTTC.

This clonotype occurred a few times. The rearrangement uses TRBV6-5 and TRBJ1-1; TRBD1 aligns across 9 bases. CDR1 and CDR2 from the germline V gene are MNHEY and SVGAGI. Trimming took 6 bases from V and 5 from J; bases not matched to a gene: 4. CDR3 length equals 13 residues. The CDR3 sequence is CASRRTGETEAFF. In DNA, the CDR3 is TGTGCCAGCAGAAGGACAGGGGAGACTGAAGCTTTCTTT.

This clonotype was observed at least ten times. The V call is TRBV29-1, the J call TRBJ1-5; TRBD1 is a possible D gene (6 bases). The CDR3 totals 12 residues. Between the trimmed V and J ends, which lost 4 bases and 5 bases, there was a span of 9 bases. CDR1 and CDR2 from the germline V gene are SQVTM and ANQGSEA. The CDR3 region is CSVGGADQPQHF. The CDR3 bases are TGCAGCGTTGGGGGGGCCGATCAGCCCCAGCATTTT.

CDR3 coding DNA: TGTGCCAGCAGCCCTACTAGCGGGTACGAGCAGTACTTC. This translates into CASSPTSGYEQYF. J is TRBJ2-7 and V is TRBV5-6, with 9 nucleotides matching TRBD2. Germline V gene data show CDR1 as SGHDT and CDR2 as YYEEEE. The V gene end was trimmed by 4 bases and the J gene end by 4 bases; junction bases not matched to a gene: 3. The CDR3 is made up of 13 amino acids.

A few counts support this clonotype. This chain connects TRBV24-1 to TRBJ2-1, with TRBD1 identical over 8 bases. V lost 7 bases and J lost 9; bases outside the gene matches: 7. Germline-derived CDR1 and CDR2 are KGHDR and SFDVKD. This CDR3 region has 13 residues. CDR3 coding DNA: TGTGCCACCAGAAAGACAGGGGTCGGTGAGCAGTTCTTC. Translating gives CATRKTGVGEQFF.

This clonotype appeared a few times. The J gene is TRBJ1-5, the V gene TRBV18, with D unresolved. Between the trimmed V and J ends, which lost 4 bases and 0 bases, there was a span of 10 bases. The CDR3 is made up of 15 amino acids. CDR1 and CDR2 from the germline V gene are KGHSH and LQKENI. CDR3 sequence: CASSRGKDSNQPQHF. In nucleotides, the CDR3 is TGTGCCAGCTCACGAGGGAAGGATAGCAATCAGCCCCAGCATTTT.

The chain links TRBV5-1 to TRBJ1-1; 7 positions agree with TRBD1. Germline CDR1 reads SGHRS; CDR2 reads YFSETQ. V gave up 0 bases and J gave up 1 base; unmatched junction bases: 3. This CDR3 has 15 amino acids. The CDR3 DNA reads TGCGCCAGCAGCTTGGGGACAGGCCCGAACACTGAAGCTTTCTTT. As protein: CASSLGTGPNTEAFF.

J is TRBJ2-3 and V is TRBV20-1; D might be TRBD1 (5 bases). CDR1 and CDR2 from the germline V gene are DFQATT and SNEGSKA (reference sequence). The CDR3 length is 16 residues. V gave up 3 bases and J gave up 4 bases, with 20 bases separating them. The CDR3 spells CSASPRTYPAADTQYF. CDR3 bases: TGCAGTGCTAGTCCTCGGACATACCCGGCGGCAGATACGCAGTATTTT.

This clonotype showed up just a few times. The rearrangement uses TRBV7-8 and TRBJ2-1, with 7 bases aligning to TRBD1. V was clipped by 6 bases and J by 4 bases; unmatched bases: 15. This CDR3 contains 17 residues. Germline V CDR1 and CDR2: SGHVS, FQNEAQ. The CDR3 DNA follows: TGTGCCAGCAGACCCTTATCGGGACAGCAGTCTTACAATGAGCAGTTCTTC. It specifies CASRPLSGQQSYNEQFF. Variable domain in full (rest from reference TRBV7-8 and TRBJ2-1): GAGVSQSPRYKVAKRGQDVALRCDPISGHVSLFWYQQALGQGPEFLTYFQNEAQLDKSGLPSDRFFAERPEGSVSTLKIQRTQQEDSAVYLCASRPLSGQQSYNEQFFGPGTRLTVL.

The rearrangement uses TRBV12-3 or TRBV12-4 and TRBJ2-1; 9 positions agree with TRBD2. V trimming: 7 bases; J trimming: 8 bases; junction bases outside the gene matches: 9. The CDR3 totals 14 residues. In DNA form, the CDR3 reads TGTGCCAGCACCCAATCTAGCGGGAACCATGAGCAGTTCTTC. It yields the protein CASTQSSGNHEQFF.

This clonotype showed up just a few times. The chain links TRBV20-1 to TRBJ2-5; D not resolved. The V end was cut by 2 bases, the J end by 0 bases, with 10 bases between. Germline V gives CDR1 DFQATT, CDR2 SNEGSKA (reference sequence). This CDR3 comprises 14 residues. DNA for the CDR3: TGCAGTGCTAGATTATGGCAGGACCAAGAGACCCAGTACTTC. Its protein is CSARLWQDQETQYF.

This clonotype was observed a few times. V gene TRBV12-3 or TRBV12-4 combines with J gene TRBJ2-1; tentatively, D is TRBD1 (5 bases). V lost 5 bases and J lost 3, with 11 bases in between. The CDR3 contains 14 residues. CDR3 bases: TGTGCCAGCAGTGCGGCAGGGTTCTACAATGAGCAGTTCTTC. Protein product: CASSAAGFYNEQFF.

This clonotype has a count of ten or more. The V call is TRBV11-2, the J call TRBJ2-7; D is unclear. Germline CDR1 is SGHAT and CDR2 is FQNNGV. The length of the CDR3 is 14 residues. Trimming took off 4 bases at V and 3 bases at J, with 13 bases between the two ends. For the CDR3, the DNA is TGTGCCAGCAGCTCTCAGTCCCATAACTACGAGCAGTACTTC. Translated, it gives CASSSQSHNYEQYF.